This TCR beta chain was captured in a study of spatial heterogeneity in lung cancer. TCRdb processed the 5' RACE reads anew with MiXCR; each CDR3 protein has one entry. The data show 20,000 to 25,000 distinct CDR3 sequences, with 4.6% seen just once and about 7.7% held by the top ten. This clonotype was seen repeatedly, ten times or more. Germline V gene lookup returns CDR1 DFQATT and CDR2 SNEGSKA (reference sequence). V lost 2 bases to trimming and J lost 5 bases; unmatched junction nucleotides: 14. The CDR3 loop spans 17 amino acids. Time point defined: sample taken at primary tumor resection. Extraction of whole RNA from tumor, nontumor lung or frozen PBMC preceded unsorted sequencing.

The clonotype was recovered from a male donor with early-stage non-small cell lung cancer. Sequenced material: PBMCs, taken at surgery. The chain carries TRBV20-1 and TRBJ2-5; 10 nucleotides match TRBD2. The CDR3 protein is CSARPWASGSLGETQYF. CDR3 nucleotide sequence: TGCAGTGCTAGACCCTGGGCTAGCGGGAGCCTCGGGGAGACCCAGTACTTC.